Sequencing of this T cell receptor (beta chain) was carried out in a study of beta chain features in type 1 diabetes. The investigators reverse transcribed all of the isolated RNA, so they sequenced expressed TCRB transcripts. This table comes from immunoSEQ multiplex PCR, and its TCRdb copy is limited to in-frame clones, with some not included. The repertoire holds about 650,000 clones, with around 12% as singletons. About this clone: Its antigen is not known.

Per the germline V gene, CDR1 is KGHSH and CDR2 is LQKENI. The length of the CDR3 is 12 residues. The germline V and J ends were trimmed by 4 bases and 5 bases, with 6 bases remaining between them. Study-level results: In comparison with healthy donors, patients had naive, central memory and Treg TCRB repertoires that appeared more similar. Type 1 diabetes patients had TCRB CDR3s that were shorter (moderately but significantly so) in all four CD4+ subsets.

V gene TRBV18 combines with J gene TRBJ2-1; D gene uncertain. This sequence was found in a man aged 25 to 45 with type 1 diabetes. Sequenced material: naive CD4+ T cells from blood. The CDR3 sequence is CASSLRDNEQFF. CDR3 nucleotides: TGTGCCAGCTCACTCCGTGACAATGAGCAGTTCTTC.